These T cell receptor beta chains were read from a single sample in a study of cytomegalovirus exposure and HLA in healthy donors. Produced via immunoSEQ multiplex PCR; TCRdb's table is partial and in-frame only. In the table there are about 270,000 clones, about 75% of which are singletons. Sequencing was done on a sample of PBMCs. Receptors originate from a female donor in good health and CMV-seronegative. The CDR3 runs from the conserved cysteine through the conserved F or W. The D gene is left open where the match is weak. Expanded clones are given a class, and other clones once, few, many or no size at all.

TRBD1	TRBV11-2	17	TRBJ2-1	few	CASSLVILLQGDNEQFF	TGTGCCAGCAGCTTAGTTATTTTGTTACAGGGGGACAATGAGCAGTTCTTC
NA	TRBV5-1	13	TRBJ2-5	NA	CASSPDSQETQYF	TGCGCCAGCAGCCCCGACAGTCAAGAGACCCAGTACTTC
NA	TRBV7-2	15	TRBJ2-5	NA	CASSLNLVGGETQYF	TGTGCCAGCAGCTTAAATCTGGTGGGAGGAGAGACCCAGTACTTC
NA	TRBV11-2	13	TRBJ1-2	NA	CASSLDYLEGYTF	TGTGCCAGCAGCTTAGATTACCTGGAGGGCTACACCTTC
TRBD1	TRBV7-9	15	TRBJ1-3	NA	CASSLAQGGRNTIYF	TGTGCCAGCAGCTTAGCGCAGGGGGGACGAAACACCATATATTTT
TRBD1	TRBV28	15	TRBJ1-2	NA	CASRSDRAANYGYTF	TGTGCCAGCAGATCGGACAGGGCTGCTAACTATGGCTACACCTTC
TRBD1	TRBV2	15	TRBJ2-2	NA	CASSGTGQPTGELFF	TGTGCCAGCAGTGGGACAGGGCAACCGACCGGGGAGCTGTTTTTT
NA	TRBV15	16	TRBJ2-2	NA	CATGDGAAGPTGELFF	TGTGCCACCGGGGATGGGGCAGCTGGGCCTACCGGGGAGCTGTTTTTT
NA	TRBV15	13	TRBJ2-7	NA	CATSSTFRGEQYF	TGTGCCACCAGCAGCACATTCCGAGGGGAGCAGTACTTC
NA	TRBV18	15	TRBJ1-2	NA	CASSPPVPSGYGYTF	TGTGCCAGCTCACCACCGGTCCCTTCCGGCTATGGCTACACCTTC
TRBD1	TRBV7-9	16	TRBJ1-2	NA	CASSHEGAYGDYGYTF	TGTGCCAGCAGCCACGAGGGGGCCTATGGTGACTATGGCTACACCTTC
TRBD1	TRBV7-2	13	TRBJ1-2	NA	CASSSRQGSGYTF	TGTGCCAGCAGCTCACGACAGGGAAGCGGCTACACCTTC
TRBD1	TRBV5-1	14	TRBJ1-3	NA	CASSGQGAGNTIYF	TGCGCCAGCAGCGGCCAGGGGGCCGGAAACACCATATATTTT
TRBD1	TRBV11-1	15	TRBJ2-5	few	CASSFRTGTQETQYF	TGTGCCAGCAGCTTCAGGACAGGGACCCAAGAGACCCAGTACTTC
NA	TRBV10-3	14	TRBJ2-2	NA	CAISPGVNTGELFF	TGTGCCATCTCTCCGGGAGTGAACACCGGGGAGCTGTTTTTT
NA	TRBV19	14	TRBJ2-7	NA	CASRARETYYEQYF	TGTGCCAGTAGGGCTCGGGAAACCTACTACGAGCAGTACTTC
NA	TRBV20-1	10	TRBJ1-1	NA	CSATRGGAFF	TGCAGTGCTACGAGGGGGGGAGCTTTCTTT
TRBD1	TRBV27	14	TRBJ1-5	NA	CASISDRGNQPQHF	TGTGCCAGCATTTCGGACAGGGGAAATCAGCCCCAGCATTTT
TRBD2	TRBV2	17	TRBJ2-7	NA	CASSGVRTSGTTYEQYF	TGTGCCAGCAGTGGGGTCAGGACTAGCGGGACGACCTACGAGCAGTACTTC
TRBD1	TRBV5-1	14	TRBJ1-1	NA	CASSLGTGGTEAFF	TGCGCCAGCAGCTTGGGGACAGGGGGCACTGAAGCTTTCTTT
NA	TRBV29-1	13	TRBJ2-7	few	CSVKARFSYEQYF	TGCAGCGTCAAAGCACGGTTTTCCTACGAGCAGTACTTC
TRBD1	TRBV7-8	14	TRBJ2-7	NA	CASSYRQGTYEQYF	TGTGCCAGCAGCTATCGACAGGGGACCTACGAGCAGTACTTC
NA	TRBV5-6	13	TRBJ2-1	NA	CASTSRPYNERFF	TGTGCCAGTACTTCGCGGCCATACAATGAGCGGTTCTTC
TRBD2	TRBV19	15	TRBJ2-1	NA	CASSTTGLVNNEQFF	TGTGCCAGTAGTACCACGGGACTAGTCAACAATGAGCAGTTCTTC
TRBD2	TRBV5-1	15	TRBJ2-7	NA	CASSPGLASSYEQYF	TGCGCCAGCAGCCCCGGACTAGCGTCCTCCTACGAGCAGTACTTC
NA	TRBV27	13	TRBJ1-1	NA	CASRAGANTEAFF	TGTGCCAGCCGGGCAGGGGCGAACACTGAAGCTTTCTTT
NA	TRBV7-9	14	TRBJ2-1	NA	CASSLGSGYNEQFF	TGTGCCAGCAGCTTAGGTTCGGGATACAATGAGCAGTTCTTC
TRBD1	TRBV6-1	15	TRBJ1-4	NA	CASSVMTGGNEKLFF	TGTGCCAGCAGTGTAATGACAGGGGGAAACGAAAAACTGTTTTTT
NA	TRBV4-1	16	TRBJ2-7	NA	CASSQAGPERAYEQYF	TGCGCCAGCAGCCAAGCAGGCCCGGAGAGGGCATACGAGCAGTACTTC
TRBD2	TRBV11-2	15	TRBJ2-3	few	CASSFTSGGTDTQYF	TGTGCCAGCAGCTTTACTAGCGGGGGCACAGATACGCAGTATTTT
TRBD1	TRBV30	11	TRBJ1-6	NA	CASTGDSPLHF	TGTGCCTCAACAGGGGACTCACCCCTCCACTTT
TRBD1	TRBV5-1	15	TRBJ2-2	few	CASSFQGANTGELFF	TGCGCCAGCAGCTTCCAGGGGGCAAACACCGGGGAGCTGTTTTTT
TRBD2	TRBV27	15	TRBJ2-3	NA	CASSLIRDYKDTQYF	TGTGCCAGCAGTTTAATTCGGGACTACAAAGATACGCAGTATTTT
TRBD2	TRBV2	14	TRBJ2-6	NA	CASDGGRGANVLTF	TGTGCCAGCGACGGCGGGAGAGGGGCCAACGTCCTGACTTTC
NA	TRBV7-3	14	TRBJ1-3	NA	CASSPQPGANTIYF	TGTGCCAGCAGCCCGCAGCCTGGGGCGAACACCATATATTTT
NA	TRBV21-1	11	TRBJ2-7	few	CASSARFEQYF	TGTGCCAGCAGCGCGCGATTCGAGCAGTACTTC
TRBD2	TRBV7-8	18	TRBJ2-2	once	CASSLRGSGRAYTGELFF	TGTGCCAGCAGCTTACGTGGTAGCGGGAGGGCCTATACCGGGGAGCTGTTTTTT
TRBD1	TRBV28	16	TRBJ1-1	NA	CASSPGQGPGNTEAFF	TGTGCCAGCAGTCCCGGACAGGGGCCTGGGAACACTGAAGCTTTCTTT
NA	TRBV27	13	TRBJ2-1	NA	CASSLDSYNEQFF	TGTGCCAGCAGTTTGGACAGTTACAATGAGCAGTTCTTC
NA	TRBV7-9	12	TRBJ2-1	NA	CASTLLYNEQFF	TGTGCCAGCACCCTACTCTACAATGAGCAGTTCTTC
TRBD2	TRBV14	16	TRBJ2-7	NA	CASSPPGRGATYEQYF	TGTGCCAGCAGCCCCCCCGGGCGGGGGGCAACCTACGAGCAGTACTTC
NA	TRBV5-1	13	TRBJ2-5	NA	CASGPLTDETQYF	TGCGCCAGCGGCCCCTTAACAGACGAGACCCAGTACTTC
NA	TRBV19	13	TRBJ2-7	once	CASSLGHLYEQYF	TGTGCCAGTAGCCTGGGACACCTATACGAGCAGTACTTC
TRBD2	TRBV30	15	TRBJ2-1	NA	CAWTVGLGIYNEQFF	TGTGCCTGGACCGTGGGACTAGGAATCTACAATGAGCAGTTCTTC
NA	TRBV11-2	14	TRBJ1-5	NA	CASSPGFSNQPQHF	TGTGCCAGCAGTCCAGGGTTTAGCAATCAGCCCCAGCATTTT
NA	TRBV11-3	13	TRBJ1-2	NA	CASSPGLPGRYTF	TGTGCCAGCAGCCCGGGACTACCCGGGCGCTACACCTTC
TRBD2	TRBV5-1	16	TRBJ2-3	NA	CASSLSSGRDADTQYF	TGCGCCAGCAGCTTATCTAGCGGGAGGGATGCGGATACGCAGTATTTT
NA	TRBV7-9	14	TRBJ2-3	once	CASSPAGSGDTQYF	TGTGCCAGCAGCCCAGCAGGGTCGGGAGATACGCAGTATTTT
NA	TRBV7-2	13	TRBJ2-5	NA	CASSIGVQRTQYF	TGTGCCAGCAGTATAGGGGTCCAACGGACCCAGTACTTC
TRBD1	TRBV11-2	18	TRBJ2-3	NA	CASSLASSDRDGTDTQYF	TGTGCCAGCAGCTTAGCTTCCTCAGACAGGGATGGGACAGATACGCAGTATTTT
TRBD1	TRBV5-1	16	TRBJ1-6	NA	CASSWRSGTGDSPLHF	TGCGCCAGCAGCTGGCGGTCCGGGACAGGGGATTCACCCCTCCACTTT
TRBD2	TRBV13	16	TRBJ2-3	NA	CASSLEPSGRADTQYF	TGTGCCAGCAGCTTAGAACCCAGCGGGAGGGCAGATACGCAGTATTTT
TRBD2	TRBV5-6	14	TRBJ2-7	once	CASSSSGRSYEQYF	TGTGCCAGCAGCTCTAGCGGGAGGTCCTACGAGCAGTACTTC
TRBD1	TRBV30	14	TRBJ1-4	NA	CAWSLTGKGEKLFF	TGTGCCTGGAGTCTGACAGGGAAAGGTGAAAAACTGTTTTTT
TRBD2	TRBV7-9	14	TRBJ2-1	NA	CSSSLAGWYNEQFF	TGTTCCAGCAGCTTAGCGGGCTGGTACAATGAGCAGTTCTTC
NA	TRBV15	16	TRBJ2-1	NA	CATSSPEGGVYNEQFF	TGTGCCACCAGCAGTCCGGAGGGGGGGGTGTACAATGAGCAGTTCTTC